The T cell receptor (beta chain) described here comes from a study of blood T cell repertoires in COVID-19. On the study more broadly: There were acute and convalescent COVID-19 samples, and they came from the United States, Italy and Spain. The cDNA or gDNA used as material had been derived from T cells, B-cell-depleted T cells, or PBMCs.

In the original processing: Amplification from reference gene primers served as the basis for estimated nucleated cell counts. Clones were sequenced by immunoSEQ multiplex PCR, and TCRdb holds only the in-frame ones, with some missing. V and J calls and clone size follow that table, whereas D and trimming were derived from the DNA. The sample has hundreds of thousands of clones; more than 75% are singletons. Per germline, CDR1 SGHNT and CDR2 YYREEE (reference sequence). This CDR3 is 16 amino acids long. The ends were cut back, 0 bases at V and 6 bases at J, with 18 bases in the middle. This TCR came from a woman aged 45-65 years with COVID-19, enrolled during active disease. The rearrangement joins TRBV5-4 to TRBJ1-1; a possible D gene is TRBD1 (6 bases). The sample taken for sequencing was peripheral blood. The CDR3 DNA sequence: TGTGCCAGCAGCTTGGATTATGGCGGCGGGGGCGCTGAAGCTTTCTTT. Its protein product is CASSLDYGGGGAEAFF.